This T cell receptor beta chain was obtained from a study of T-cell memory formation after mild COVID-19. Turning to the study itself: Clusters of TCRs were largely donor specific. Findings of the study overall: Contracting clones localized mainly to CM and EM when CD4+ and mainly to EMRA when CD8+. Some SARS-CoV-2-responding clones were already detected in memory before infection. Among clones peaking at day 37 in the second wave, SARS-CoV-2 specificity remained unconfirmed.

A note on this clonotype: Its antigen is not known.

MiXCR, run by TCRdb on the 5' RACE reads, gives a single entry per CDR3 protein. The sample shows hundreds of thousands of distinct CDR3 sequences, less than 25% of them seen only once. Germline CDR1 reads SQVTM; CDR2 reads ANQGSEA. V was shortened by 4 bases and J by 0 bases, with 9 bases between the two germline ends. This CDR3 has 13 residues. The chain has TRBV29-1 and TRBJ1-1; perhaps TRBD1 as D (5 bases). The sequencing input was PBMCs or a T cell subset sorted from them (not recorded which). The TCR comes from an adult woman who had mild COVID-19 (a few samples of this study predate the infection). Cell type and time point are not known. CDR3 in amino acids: CSVVGRLNTEAFF. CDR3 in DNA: TGCAGCGTTGTGGGACGGCTGAACACTGAAGCTTTCTTT.